A selection of T cell receptor beta chains follows, all from one sample in a study of cytomegalovirus exposure and HLA in healthy donors. Data came from immunoSEQ multiplex PCR; TCRdb stores just in-frame clones and leaves some out. The repertoire has around 90,000 clones, under 75% of them found once; the top ten carry 2% to 2.5%. Sequencing input: PBMCs. The receptor set was obtained from a human donor in good health. Both conserved end residues are part of each CDR3. Fields, in order: V gene, clone size, J gene, D gene, CDR3 DNA, CDR3 protein. The D gene is left open where the match is weak. Part of the rows lack a size; the others show once, few, many or a class for expanded clones.

v_call: TRBV9
clone_size: few
j_call: TRBJ1-2
d_call: TRBD1
cdr3_nt: TGTGCCAGCAGCGCCGGGCTTGGGACAGGACCTTATGGCTACACCTTC
cdr3_aa: CASSAGLGTGPYGYTF

v_call: TRBV7-3
clone_size: few
j_call: TRBJ2-1
d_call: TRBD2
cdr3_nt: TGTGCCAGCAGCTCCACCCGGACTAGCGGGGGGTACAATGAGCAGTTCTTC
cdr3_aa: CASSSTRTSGGYNEQFF

v_call: TRBV30
clone_size: .
j_call: TRBJ2-7
d_call: TRBD1
cdr3_nt: TGTGCCTGGAGTGTGGGCCTGACAGGGGGTTTATCCTACGAGCAGTACTTC
cdr3_aa: CAWSVGLTGGLSYEQYF

v_call: TRBV11-3
clone_size: few
j_call: TRBJ1-5
d_call: .
cdr3_nt: TGTGCCAGCAGCGTAGACATGAATCAGCCCCAGCATTTT
cdr3_aa: CASSVDMNQPQHF

v_call: TRBV9
clone_size: .
j_call: TRBJ1-2
d_call: .
cdr3_nt: TGTGCCAGCAGCCCCTCCCGGTCCCAAGACTTATATGGCTACACCTTC
cdr3_aa: CASSPSRSQDLYGYTF

v_call: TRBV19
clone_size: few
j_call: TRBJ1-4
d_call: TRBD1
cdr3_nt: TGTGCCAGTAGTACAGAGACAGGGTGGGAAAAACTGTTTTTT
cdr3_aa: CASSTETGWEKLFF

v_call: TRBV7-2
clone_size: .
j_call: TRBJ2-1
d_call: TRBD2
cdr3_nt: TGTGCCAGCAGCCCACTAGCGGGGGGACCTCGCGTTGAGCAGTTCTTC
cdr3_aa: CASSPLAGGPRVEQFF

v_call: TRBV2
clone_size: .
j_call: TRBJ2-2
d_call: TRBD2
cdr3_nt: TGTGCCGCCAGAAGGGGACTAGTGTTCGGCGGGGAGCTGTTTTTT
cdr3_aa: CAARRGLVFGGELFF

v_call: TRBV10-3
clone_size: .
j_call: TRBJ2-7
d_call: .
cdr3_nt: TGTGCCATCAGACCCGGTGGGGAGACCTACGAGCAGTACTTC
cdr3_aa: CAIRPGGETYEQYF

v_call: TRBV7-9
clone_size: once
j_call: TRBJ2-3
d_call: .
cdr3_nt: TGTGCCAGCAGCTCCCGGGCAGGGGGGACAGATACGCAGTATTTT
cdr3_aa: CASSSRAGGTDTQYF

v_call: TRBV19
clone_size: once
j_call: TRBJ2-3
d_call: .
cdr3_nt: TGTGCCAGTAGTAGTCACCGAGGGTCAGATACGCAGTATTTT
cdr3_aa: CASSSHRGSDTQYF

v_call: TRBV14
clone_size: .
j_call: TRBJ1-2
d_call: TRBD1
cdr3_nt: TGTGCCAGCAGCCAATTGGGACAGGGCATCTATGGCTACACCTTC
cdr3_aa: CASSQLGQGIYGYTF

v_call: TRBV5-1
clone_size: .
j_call: TRBJ1-1
d_call: .
cdr3_nt: TGCGCCAGCAGCTTGGTACTGGGGGCGGATAGAGTCGAAGCTTTCTTT
cdr3_aa: CASSLVLGADRVEAFF

v_call: TRBV10-3
clone_size: .
j_call: TRBJ2-4
d_call: TRBD2
cdr3_nt: TGTGCCATCAGTGCGGGCGGGGGGACAGCCAAAAACATTCAGTACTTC
cdr3_aa: CAISAGGGTAKNIQYF

v_call: TRBV30
clone_size: .
j_call: TRBJ2-7
d_call: TRBD1
cdr3_nt: TGTGCCTGGGTCCGGGACAGGGTGGTAGACGAGCAGTACTTC
cdr3_aa: CAWVRDRVVDEQYF

v_call: TRBV2
clone_size: .
j_call: TRBJ2-5
d_call: .
cdr3_nt: TGTGCCAGCAGTGAAGCGTCGAGAGGTTCAGGGGCCCAGTACTTC
cdr3_aa: CASSEASRGSGAQYF

v_call: TRBV7-6
clone_size: .
j_call: TRBJ1-6
d_call: .
cdr3_nt: TGTGCCAGCAGCTTAGACGGGGGTTCACCCCTCCACTTT
cdr3_aa: CASSLDGGSPLHF

v_call: TRBV5-1
clone_size: .
j_call: TRBJ2-5
d_call: TRBD2
cdr3_nt: TGCGCCAGCAGTTTTGGGACGCGGGGGGAGTACCAAGAGACCCAGTACTTC
cdr3_aa: CASSFGTRGEYQETQYF

v_call: TRBV7-2
clone_size: .
j_call: TRBJ2-1
d_call: .
cdr3_nt: TGTGCCAGCAGCTTATATCCCAGCGGCTACAATGAGCAGTTCTTC
cdr3_aa: CASSLYPSGYNEQFF

v_call: TRBV7-6
clone_size: few
j_call: TRBJ2-2
d_call: TRBD2
cdr3_nt: TGTGCCAGCAGCTTAGCTCAACTAGCGGACACCGGGGAGCTGTTTTTT
cdr3_aa: CASSLAQLADTGELFF

v_call: TRBV25-1
clone_size: .
j_call: TRBJ2-1
d_call: .
cdr3_nt: TGTGCCAGCAGCCTCTCAGGGCTCGTGTACAATGAGCAGTTCTTC
cdr3_aa: CASSLSGLVYNEQFF

v_call: TRBV2
clone_size: .
j_call: TRBJ2-7
d_call: .
cdr3_nt: TGTGCCAGCAGTGGTCAGGGGGGACGCTACGAGCAGTACTTC
cdr3_aa: CASSGQGGRYEQYF

v_call: TRBV4-1
clone_size: .
j_call: TRBJ2-1
d_call: TRBD1
cdr3_nt: TGCGCCAGCAGCCACGGGACAGGGGGTTACAATGAGCAGTTCTTC
cdr3_aa: CASSHGTGGYNEQFF

v_call: TRBV15
clone_size: .
j_call: TRBJ2-3
d_call: .
cdr3_nt: TGTGCCACCAGCAGTTCGGGTCGGACAGATACGCAGTATTTT
cdr3_aa: CATSSSGRTDTQYF

v_call: TRBV4-1
clone_size: .
j_call: TRBJ1-2
d_call: .
cdr3_nt: TGCGCCAGCAGCCAAGACGGGACAAATGCCGCCTATGGCTACACCTTC
cdr3_aa: CASSQDGTNAAYGYTF

v_call: TRBV5-1
clone_size: .
j_call: TRBJ2-2
d_call: .
cdr3_nt: TGCGCCAGCAGTGACAGGAGGAGCACCGGGGAGCTGTTTTTT
cdr3_aa: CASSDRRSTGELFF

v_call: TRBV7-9
clone_size: few
j_call: TRBJ2-3
d_call: .
cdr3_nt: TGTGCCAGCACACCCCAGTACACGCAGTATTTT
cdr3_aa: CASTPQYTQYF

v_call: TRBV7-2
clone_size: once
j_call: TRBJ2-5
d_call: .
cdr3_nt: TGTGCCAGCAGCCGTCAGTGGCGGGCTGTACAAGAGACCCAGTACTTC
cdr3_aa: CASSRQWRAVQETQYF

v_call: TRBV27
clone_size: .
j_call: TRBJ2-5
d_call: .
cdr3_nt: TGTGCTAGCAGGGGGACTTTGTACCAAGAGACCCAGTACTTC
cdr3_aa: CASRGTLYQETQYF

v_call: TRBV9
clone_size: .
j_call: TRBJ2-5
d_call: .
cdr3_nt: TGTGCCAGCAGCGTAGAGGGGTCTGGTGGAGAGACCCAGTACTTC
cdr3_aa: CASSVEGSGGETQYF

v_call: TRBV2
clone_size: .
j_call: TRBJ2-2
d_call: TRBD1
cdr3_nt: TGTGCCAGCAGCCGACAGGGGGCCGAGGTCGGGGAGCTGTTTTTT
cdr3_aa: CASSRQGAEVGELFF

v_call: TRBV7-2
clone_size: .
j_call: TRBJ2-1
d_call: TRBD2
cdr3_nt: TGTGCCAGCAGCTCCGAACTAGCGGGGCGGCAGTTCTTC
cdr3_aa: CASSSELAGRQFF

v_call: TRBV11-3
clone_size: .
j_call: TRBJ1-4
d_call: .
cdr3_nt: TGTGCCAGCAGCTTCAGGGGCGGAGAAAAACTGTTTTTT
cdr3_aa: CASSFRGGEKLFF

v_call: TRBV7-2
clone_size: few
j_call: TRBJ1-1
d_call: TRBD1
cdr3_nt: TGTGCCAGCAGCTACACCGGGACAGGGAACACTGAAGCTTTCTTT
cdr3_aa: CASSYTGTGNTEAFF

v_call: TRBV4-1
clone_size: few
j_call: TRBJ1-6
d_call: TRBD1
cdr3_nt: TGCGCCAGCAGCCAAGATCCCCGACAGGGTGTGCGATCACCCCTCCACTTT
cdr3_aa: CASSQDPRQGVRSPLHF

v_call: TRBV19
clone_size: .
j_call: TRBJ2-7
d_call: .
cdr3_nt: TGTGCCAGTAGCCTAGATGTAGGGGTCCCCTACGAGCAGTACTTC
cdr3_aa: CASSLDVGVPYEQYF

v_call: TRBV9
clone_size: .
j_call: TRBJ2-2
d_call: .
cdr3_nt: TGTGCCAGCAGCGTGACCGGGGCGAACACCGGGGAGCTGTTTTTT
cdr3_aa: CASSVTGANTGELFF

v_call: TRBV6-5
clone_size: .
j_call: TRBJ1-6
d_call: TRBD1
cdr3_nt: TGTGCCAGCAGTTACTCGACAGGGGACAATTCACCCCTCCACTTT
cdr3_aa: CASSYSTGDNSPLHF

v_call: TRBV6-4
clone_size: .
j_call: TRBJ2-1
d_call: TRBD2
cdr3_nt: TGTGCCAGCAGTGCCCTAGCGGGGGTGGACTACAATGAGCAGTTCTTC
cdr3_aa: CASSALAGVDYNEQFF

v_call: TRBV18
clone_size: .
j_call: TRBJ1-3
d_call: .
cdr3_nt: TGTGCCAGCTCACCACGTCAGGGGAGCGGCTCTGGAAACACCATATATTTT
cdr3_aa: CASSPRQGSGSGNTIYF

v_call: TRBV5-1
clone_size: .
j_call: TRBJ2-2
d_call: TRBD1
cdr3_nt: TGCGCCAGCAGCCTGTCAAGAGGGACAGGGGACACCGGGGAGCTGTTTTTT
cdr3_aa: CASSLSRGTGDTGELFF

v_call: TRBV11-3
clone_size: .
j_call: TRBJ2-6
d_call: TRBD1
cdr3_nt: TGTGCCAGCAGCTTAGGACAGGGGACTGGGGCCAACGTCCTGACTTTC
cdr3_aa: CASSLGQGTGANVLTF

v_call: TRBV5-1
clone_size: once
j_call: TRBJ2-5
d_call: .
cdr3_nt: TGCGCCAGCTACCATACAACAGGGCAAGAGACCCAGTACTTC
cdr3_aa: CASYHTTGQETQYF

v_call: TRBV5-6
clone_size: .
j_call: TRBJ2-6
d_call: .
cdr3_nt: TGTGCCAGCAGCTTGATGTTCGGGGTTTCAGGGGCCAACGTCCTGACTTTC
cdr3_aa: CASSLMFGVSGANVLTF

v_call: TRBV6-1
clone_size: few
j_call: TRBJ2-7
d_call: TRBD1
cdr3_nt: TGTGCCAGCAGTGGGAATGGACAGGGGCCTTACTACGAGCAGTACTTC
cdr3_aa: CASSGNGQGPYYEQYF

v_call: TRBV19
clone_size: .
j_call: TRBJ2-1
d_call: TRBD2
cdr3_nt: TGTGCCACCACACTAGCGGGGGGCAATGAGCAGTTCTTC
cdr3_aa: CATTLAGGNEQFF

v_call: TRBV15
clone_size: few
j_call: TRBJ2-2
d_call: .
cdr3_nt: TGTGCCACCAGCAGACCAGGGGTGAGAACCGGGGAGCTGTTTTTT
cdr3_aa: CATSRPGVRTGELFF

v_call: TRBV28
clone_size: .
j_call: TRBJ2-7
d_call: TRBD1
cdr3_nt: TGTGCCAGCACCCGACCGGGAAGGGGACAGGGGGCCAACGAGCAGTACTTC
cdr3_aa: CASTRPGRGQGANEQYF

v_call: TRBV2
clone_size: .
j_call: TRBJ1-4
d_call: TRBD1
cdr3_nt: TGTGCCAGCAGGGACAGGCCCTTGGTTGCAACTAATGAAAAACTGTTTTTT
cdr3_aa: CASRDRPLVATNEKLFF

v_call: TRBV7-2
clone_size: .
j_call: TRBJ2-5
d_call: .
cdr3_nt: TGTGCCAGCAGCTTGACTAGGGAGACCCAGTACTTC
cdr3_aa: CASSLTRETQYF

v_call: TRBV19
clone_size: few
j_call: TRBJ1-5
d_call: TRBD1
cdr3_nt: TGTGCCAGTAGTATATCTGGACAGGGGGCTGTCGGACAGCCCCAGCATTTT
cdr3_aa: CASSISGQGAVGQPQHF

v_call: TRBV6-4
clone_size: few
j_call: TRBJ1-4
d_call: .
cdr3_nt: TGTGCCAGCAGTCAACGAAGGGGGTCAAAACTGTTTTTT
cdr3_aa: CASSQRRGSKLFF

v_call: TRBV6-1
clone_size: .
j_call: TRBJ1-1
d_call: TRBD1
cdr3_nt: TGTGCCAGCAACCCTTTTACAGGGGCCGGAGCGGTGGCTTTCTTT
cdr3_aa: CASNPFTGAGAVAFF

v_call: TRBV30
clone_size: .
j_call: TRBJ2-1
d_call: .
cdr3_nt: TGTGCCTGGCGGACAGGGAGGGTAGGGGGGAATGAGCAGTTCTTC
cdr3_aa: CAWRTGRVGGNEQFF

v_call: TRBV11-2
clone_size: .
j_call: TRBJ2-2
d_call: TRBD2
cdr3_nt: TGTGCCAGCAGCTTACTGGCGGGGGGAAACACCGGGGAGCTGTTTTTT
cdr3_aa: CASSLLAGGNTGELFF

v_call: TRBV4-2
clone_size: .
j_call: TRBJ2-1
d_call: TRBD2
cdr3_nt: TGTGCCAGCAAATTAGCGGGGGGTCTCAATGAGCAGTTCTTC
cdr3_aa: CASKLAGGLNEQFF

v_call: TRBV2
clone_size: few
j_call: TRBJ1-6
d_call: TRBD1
cdr3_nt: TGTGCCAGCAGTGTGGGGACAGGGAGTCAGAATTCACCCCTCCACTTT
cdr3_aa: CASSVGTGSQNSPLHF

v_call: TRBV7-8
clone_size: few
j_call: TRBJ2-7
d_call: .
cdr3_nt: TGTGCCAGCAGCTTAAAAGCGCTCGAGCAGTACTTC
cdr3_aa: CASSLKALEQYF

v_call: TRBV19
clone_size: .
j_call: TRBJ1-1
d_call: TRBD1
cdr3_nt: TGTGCCAGTAGTATTGACGACCTGCGGGACAGGGGGATGAACACTGAAGCTTTCTTT
cdr3_aa: CASSIDDLRDRGMNTEAFF

v_call: TRBV5-4
clone_size: .
j_call: TRBJ2-3
d_call: .
cdr3_nt: TGTGCCAGCAGCTATAGACAGACAGATACGCAGTATTTT
cdr3_aa: CASSYRQTDTQYF